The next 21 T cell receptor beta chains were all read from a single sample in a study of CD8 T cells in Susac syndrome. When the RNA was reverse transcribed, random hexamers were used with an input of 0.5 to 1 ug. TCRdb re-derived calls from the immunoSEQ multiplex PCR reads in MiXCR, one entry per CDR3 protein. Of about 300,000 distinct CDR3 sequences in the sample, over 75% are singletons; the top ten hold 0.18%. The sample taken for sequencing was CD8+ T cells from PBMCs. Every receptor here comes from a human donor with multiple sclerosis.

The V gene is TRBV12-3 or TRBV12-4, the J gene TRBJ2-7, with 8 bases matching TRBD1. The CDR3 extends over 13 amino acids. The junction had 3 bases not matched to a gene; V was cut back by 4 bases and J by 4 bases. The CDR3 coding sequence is TGTGCCAGCAGTTGGGGACAGGTATACGAGCAGTACTTC. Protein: CASSWGQVYEQYF.

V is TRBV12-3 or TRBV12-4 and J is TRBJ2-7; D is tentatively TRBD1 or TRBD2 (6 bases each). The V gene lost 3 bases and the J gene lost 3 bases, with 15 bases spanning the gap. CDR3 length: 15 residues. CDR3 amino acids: CASSFAQGRFYEQYF. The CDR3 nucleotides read TGTGCCAGCAGTTTTGCCCAGGGGAGGTTCTACGAGCAGTACTTC.

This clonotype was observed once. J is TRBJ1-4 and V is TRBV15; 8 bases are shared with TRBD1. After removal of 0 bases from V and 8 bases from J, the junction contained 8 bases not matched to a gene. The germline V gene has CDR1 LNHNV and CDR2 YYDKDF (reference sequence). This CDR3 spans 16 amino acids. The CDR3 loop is CATSRDAGQGHEKLFF. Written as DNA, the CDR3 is TGTGCCACCAGCAGAGATGCAGGACAGGGCCACGAAAAACTGTTTTTT.

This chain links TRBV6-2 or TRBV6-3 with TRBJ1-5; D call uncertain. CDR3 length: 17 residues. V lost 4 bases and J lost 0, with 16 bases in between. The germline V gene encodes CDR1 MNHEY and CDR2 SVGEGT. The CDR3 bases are TGTGCCAGCAGTTTTAAAAGAGGGCCTCATAGCAATCAGCCCCAGCATTTT. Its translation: CASSFKRGPHSNQPQHF.

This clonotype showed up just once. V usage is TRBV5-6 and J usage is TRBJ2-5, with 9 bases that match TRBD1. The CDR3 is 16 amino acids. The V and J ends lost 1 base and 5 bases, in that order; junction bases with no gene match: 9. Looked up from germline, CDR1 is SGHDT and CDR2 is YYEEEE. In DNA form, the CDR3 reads TGTGCCAGCAGCTTGTGGGGGACAGGGTCAGGGGAGACCCAGTACTTC. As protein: CASSLWGTGSGETQYF.

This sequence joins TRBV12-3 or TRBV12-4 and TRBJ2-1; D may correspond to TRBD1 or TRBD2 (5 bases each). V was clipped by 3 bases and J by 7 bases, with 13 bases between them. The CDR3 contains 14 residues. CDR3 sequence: CASSFSWGNNEQFF. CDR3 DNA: TGTGCCAGCAGTTTCAGTTGGGGGAATAATGAGCAGTTCTTC.

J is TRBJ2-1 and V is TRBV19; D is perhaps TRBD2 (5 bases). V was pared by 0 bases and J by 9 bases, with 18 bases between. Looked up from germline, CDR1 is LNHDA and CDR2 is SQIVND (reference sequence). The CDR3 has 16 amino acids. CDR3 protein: CASSIDREEPMGEQFF. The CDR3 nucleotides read TGTGCCAGTAGTATAGACCGGGAAGAGCCGATGGGTGAGCAGTTCTTC.

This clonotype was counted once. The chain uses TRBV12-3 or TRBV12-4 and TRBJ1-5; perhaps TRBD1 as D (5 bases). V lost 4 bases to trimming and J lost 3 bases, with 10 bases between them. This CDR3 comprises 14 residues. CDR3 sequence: CASSSTVHNQPQHF. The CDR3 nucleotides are TGTGCCAGCAGTTCGACAGTGCACAATCAGCCCCAGCATTTT.

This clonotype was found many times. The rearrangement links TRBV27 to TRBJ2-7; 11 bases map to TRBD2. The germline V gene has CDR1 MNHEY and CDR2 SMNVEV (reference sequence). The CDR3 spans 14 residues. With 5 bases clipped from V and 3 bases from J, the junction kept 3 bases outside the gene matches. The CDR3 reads CASSPGTSGYEQYF. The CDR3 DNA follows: TGTGCCAGCAGTCCCGGGACTAGCGGCTACGAGCAGTACTTC.

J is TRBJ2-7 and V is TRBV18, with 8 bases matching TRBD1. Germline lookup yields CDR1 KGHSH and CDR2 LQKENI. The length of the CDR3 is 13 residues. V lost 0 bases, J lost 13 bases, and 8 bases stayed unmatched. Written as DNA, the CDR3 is TGTGCCAGCTCACCACCGGGGGAGACAGGGGCCTACTTC. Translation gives CASSPPGETGAYF.

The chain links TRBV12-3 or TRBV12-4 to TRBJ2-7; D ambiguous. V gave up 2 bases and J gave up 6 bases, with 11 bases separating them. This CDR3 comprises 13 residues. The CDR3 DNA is TGTGCCAGCAGTTTAAACGGGTTCGCCGAGCAGTACTTC. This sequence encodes CASSLNGFAEQYF.

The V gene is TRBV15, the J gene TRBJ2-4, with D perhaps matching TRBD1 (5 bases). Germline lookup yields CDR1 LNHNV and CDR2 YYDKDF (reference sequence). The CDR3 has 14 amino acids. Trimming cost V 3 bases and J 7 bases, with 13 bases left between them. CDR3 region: CATSSGQEWNIQYF. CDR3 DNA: TGTGCCACCAGCAGCGGACAAGAGTGGAACATTCAGTACTTC.

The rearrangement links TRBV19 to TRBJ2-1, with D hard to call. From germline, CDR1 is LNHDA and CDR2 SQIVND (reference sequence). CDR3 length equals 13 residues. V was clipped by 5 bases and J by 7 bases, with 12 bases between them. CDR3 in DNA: TGTGCCAGTAGTCGAATAGGATGGAATGAGCAGTTCTTC. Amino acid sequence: CASSRIGWNEQFF.

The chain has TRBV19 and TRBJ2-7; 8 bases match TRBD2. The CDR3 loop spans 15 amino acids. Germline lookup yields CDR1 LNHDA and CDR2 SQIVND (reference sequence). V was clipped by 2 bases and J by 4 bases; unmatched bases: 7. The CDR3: CASSIILSGGYEQYF. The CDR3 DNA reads TGTGCCAGTAGTATAATACTATCGGGGGGGTACGAGCAGTACTTC.

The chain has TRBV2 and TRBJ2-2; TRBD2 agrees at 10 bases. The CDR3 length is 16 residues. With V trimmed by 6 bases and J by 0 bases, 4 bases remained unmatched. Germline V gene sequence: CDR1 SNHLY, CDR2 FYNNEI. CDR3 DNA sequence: TGTGCCAGCAGACCCGGACTAGCGGCGAACACCGGGGAGCTGTTTTTT. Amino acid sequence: CASRPGLAANTGELFF.

CDR3 nucleotide sequence: TGTGCCAGCAGCGTAGCCGGAGAAGATACGCAGTATTTT. This translates into CASSVAGEDTQYF. The chain recombines TRBV9 with TRBJ2-3; D is uncertain. V was trimmed by 0 bases and J by 5 bases, leaving 7 bases between them. This CDR3 has 13 amino acids. Germline CDR1 and CDR2: SGDLS and YYNGEE.

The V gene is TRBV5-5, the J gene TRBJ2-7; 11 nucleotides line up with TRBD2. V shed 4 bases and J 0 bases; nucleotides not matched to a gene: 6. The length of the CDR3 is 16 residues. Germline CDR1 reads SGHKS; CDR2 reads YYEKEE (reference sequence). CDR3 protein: CASSPGLAVSSYEQYF. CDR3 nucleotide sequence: TGTGCCAGCAGCCCGGGACTAGCGGTCAGCTCCTACGAGCAGTACTTC.

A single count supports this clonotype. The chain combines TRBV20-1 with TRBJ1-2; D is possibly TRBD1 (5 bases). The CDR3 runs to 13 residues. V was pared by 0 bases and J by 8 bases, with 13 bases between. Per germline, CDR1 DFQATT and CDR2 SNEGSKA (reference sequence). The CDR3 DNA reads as TGCAGTGCTAGAGATTTGGGAGGGGCAGGCTACACCTTC. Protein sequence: CSARDLGGAGYTF.

The CDR3 loop is CSANPPKLVTYEQYF. CDR3 nucleotide sequence: TGCAGTGCTAACCCACCGAAATTAGTCACCTACGAGCAGTACTTC. This sequence joins TRBV20-1 and TRBJ2-7, with D unresolved. This CDR3 comprises 15 residues. Trimming took 4 bases from V and 2 from J, leaving 18 bases between them. Germline CDR1 is DFQATT and CDR2 is SNEGSKA (reference sequence).

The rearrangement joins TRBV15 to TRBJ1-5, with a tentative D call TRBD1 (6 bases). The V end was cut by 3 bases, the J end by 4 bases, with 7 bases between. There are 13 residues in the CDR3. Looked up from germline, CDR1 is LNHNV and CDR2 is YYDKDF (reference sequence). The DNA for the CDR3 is TGTGCCACCAGCAGCAGGGGTAATCAGCCCCAGCATTTT. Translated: CATSSRGNQPQHF. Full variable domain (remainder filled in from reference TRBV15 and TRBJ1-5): DAMVIQNPRYQVTQFGKPVTLSCSQTLNHNVMYWYQQKSSQAPKLLFHYYDKDFNNEADTPDNFQSRRPNTSFCFLDIRSPGLGDTAMYLCATSSRGNQPQHFGDGTRLSIL.

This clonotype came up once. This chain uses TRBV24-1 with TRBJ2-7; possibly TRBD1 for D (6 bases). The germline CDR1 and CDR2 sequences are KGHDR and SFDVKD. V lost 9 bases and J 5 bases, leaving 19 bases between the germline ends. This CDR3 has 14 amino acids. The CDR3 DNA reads TGTGCCACCCACTTGGCAGACAGGCCCCACGAGCAGTACTTC. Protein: CATHLADRPHEQYF.